This TCR beta chain was sequenced during a study of cytomegalovirus exposure and HLA in healthy donors. Points on this clone: What it binds is not known.

Points from the study as a whole: Serostatus for CMV was the only available immune exposure information.

In the PCR, 60 Vbeta and 13 Jbeta primers were used. Generated by immunoSEQ multiplex PCR, the TCRdb table keeps only in-frame clones and is missing some. The sample holds some 54,000 clones; approximately 80% are singletons and the top ten take roughly 5.7%. This clonotype was sampled from a male donor in good health and CMV-seronegative. The sequenced sample consisted of PBMCs.

The CDR3: CASNPTGGQSYEQYF. CDR3 DNA sequence: TGTGCCAGTAATCCCACCGGGGGACAGTCCTACGAGCAGTACTTC. The chain combines TRBV19 with TRBJ2-7; maybe TRBD1 (7 bases). The CDR3 loop spans 15 amino acids. Germline V lookup: CDR1 LNHDA, CDR2 SQIVND (reference sequence). V was clipped by 7 bases and J by 1 base, with 17 bases between them. The entire variable domain, with the rest obtained from reference TRBV19 and TRBJ2-7, is as follows: DGGITQSPKYLFRKEGQNVTLSCEQNLNHDAMYWYRQDPGQGLRLIYYSQIVNDFQKGDIAEGYSVSREKKESFPLTVTSAQKNPTAFYLCASNPTGGQSYEQYFGPGTRLTVT.